What follows are 18 T cell receptor beta chains derived from one specimen sequenced in a study of blood T cells in healthy people across ages. A second roughly 7 to 12 cycle PCR used barcoded and J-beta primers. TCRdb re-derived calls from the 5' RACE reads in MiXCR, one entry per CDR3 protein. The sample gives roughly 800,000 distinct CDR3 sequences, roughly 64% of which show up once; around 20% is in the top ten. The sequencing input was blood. All receptors come from a man in his thirties or forties in good health.

The rearrangement links TRBV12-3 or TRBV12-4 to TRBJ2-7, with D possibly matching TRBD1 (6 bases). V shed 5 bases and J shed 3 bases, with 11 bases lying between them. The CDR3 is made up of 13 amino acids. CDR3 sequence reads: CASSPTGHYEQYF. CDR3 nucleotide sequence: TGTGCCAGCAGTCCTACAGGGCACTACGAGCAGTACTTC.

V gene TRBV20-1 combines with J gene TRBJ2-1, with TRBD2 matching over 10 bases. The trim removed 5 bases at V and 4 bases at J, leaving 8 bases unmatched. CDR1 and CDR2 (germline): DFQATT, SNEGSKA (reference sequence). The CDR3 contains 15 residues. The CDR3 spells CSARSLAGVYNEQFF. The CDR3 DNA is TGCAGTGCTCGTTCCCTAGCGGGAGTATACAATGAGCAGTTCTTC.

The V call is TRBV6-5, the J call TRBJ2-1; TRBD2 aligns across 12 bases. CDR3 length: 15 residues. V was clipped by 5 bases and J by 8 bases; unmatched bases: 7. Germline V gives CDR1 MNHEY, CDR2 SVGAGI. The CDR3, as DNA: TGTGCCAGCAGTGCCGCTAGCGGGGGGGCGCATGAGCAGTTCTTC. This translates into CASSAASGGAHEQFF.

The chain couples TRBV25-1 to TRBJ2-5; D perhaps matches TRBD1 (6 bases). This CDR3 has 17 residues. CDR1 and CDR2 (germline): MGHDK, SYGVNS. Trimming took off 1 base at V and 1 base at J, with 16 bases between the two ends. CDR3 in amino acids: CASSEFFGQRLQETQYF. The CDR3 coding sequence is TGTGCCAGCAGTGAATTTTTCGGACAGCGTCTCCAAGAGACCCAGTACTTC.

The chain is built from TRBV20-1 and TRBJ2-7, with 8 bases matching TRBD1. The J call may be in error: the DNA end matches TRBJ2-5 better. This CDR3 contains 14 residues. From germline, CDR1 is DFQATT and CDR2 SNEGSKA (reference sequence). The CDR3 DNA reads as TGCAGTGCTCCTAGACAGGGGACGACCGGGACCCAGTACTTC. Encoded protein: CSAPRQGTTGTQYF.

There are a few counts of this clonotype. CDR3 loop: CASSVVGGTGYEQFF. The DNA for the CDR3 is TGTGCCAGCAGCGTAGTTGGGGGGACAGGGTATGAGCAGTTCTTC. The V gene is TRBV9, the J gene TRBJ2-1; 9 nucleotides line up with TRBD1. The length of the CDR3 is 15 residues. After removal of 0 bases from V and 8 bases from J, the junction contained 6 bases not matched to a gene. CDR1 and CDR2 (germline): SGDLS, YYNGEE.

Ten or more counts support this clonotype. The chain uses TRBV29-1 and TRBJ2-1; D might be TRBD2 (6 bases). Germline V CDR1 and CDR2: SQVTM, ANQGSEA. Between the trimmed V and J ends, which lost 1 base and 5 bases, there was a span of 9 bases. CDR3 length: 13 amino acids. The CDR3 DNA sequence: TGCAGCGTTGAAGGGACTACCGACAATGAGCAGTTCTTC. This translates into CSVEGTTDNEQFF.

This clonotype was counted a single time. A single base separates this from a much larger clone, so it may be a read error. The chain carries TRBV9 and TRBJ2-7; TRBD1 agrees at 8 bases. Losses at the gene ends were 3 bases for V and 6 bases for J; bases not matched to a gene: 8. Germline CDR1 is SGDLS and CDR2 is YYNGEE. This CDR3 is 14 amino acids long. CDR3 nucleotide sequence: TGTGCCAGCAGCGCCCATATTCAGGGGGCCGAGCAGTACTTC. Its translation is CASSAHIQGAEQYF.

This clonotype has at least ten counts. V and J are TRBV27 and TRBJ2-7; possibly TRBD2 for D (5 bases). Trimming shortened V by 5 bases and J by 3 bases, and 11 bases separated the two germline ends. In germline, CDR1 is MNHEY, CDR2 SMNVEV (reference sequence). The CDR3 has 13 amino acids. CDR3 amino acids: CASSEGVNYEQYF. For the CDR3, the DNA is TGTGCCAGCAGTGAGGGAGTAAACTACGAGCAGTACTTC.

With respect to this clonotype: Given a much more abundant clone one base away, this may be a read error. This sequence joins TRBV6-4 and TRBJ2-1; possibly TRBD2 for D (7 bases). The CDR3 has 15 amino acids. Germline CDR1 and CDR2: MRHNA and SNTAGT. Between the trimmed V and J ends, which lost 6 bases and 3 bases, there was a span of 15 bases. The CDR3 loop is CASREGGGDYNEQFF. As DNA, the CDR3 is TGTGCCAGCAGGGAGGGAGGGGGGGACTACAATGAGCAGTTCTTC.

The V and J genes are TRBV7-8 and TRBJ2-5, with D hard to call. The J call may be faulty, since TRBJ2-1 better matches the DNA end. This CDR3 region has 12 residues. Germline assignment: CDR1 SGHVS and CDR2 FQNEAQ. CDR3 amino acids: CASRVQQETQFF. CDR3 nucleotide sequence: TGTGCCAGCAGGGTTCAACAAGAGACCCAGTTCTTC.

The CDR3 DNA is TGTGCCAGCAGCTTAAGGTTACTGGGACGGCGAGAGACCCAGTACTTC. Its translation: CASSLRLLGRRETQYF. The chain employs TRBV7-6 and TRBJ2-7, with D perhaps matching TRBD1 or TRBD2 (5 bases each). With the DNA end fitting TRBJ2-5 better, the J assignment may be wrong. The CDR3 loop spans 16 amino acids. CDR1 is SGHVS and CDR2 is FNYEAQ in the germline V gene.

The CDR3 bases are TGCAGTGCCCTGAGACAGGGCGGTGGGACCCAGTACTTC. As protein: CSALRQGGGTQYF. The chain carries TRBV20-1 and TRBJ2-5; 7 positions agree with TRBD1. Germline loops: CDR1 DFQATT, CDR2 SNEGSKA (reference sequence). Unmatched junction bases numbered 11, after V lost 6 bases and J lost 7 bases. The CDR3 sequence is 13 residues long.

V usage is TRBV5-1 and J usage is TRBJ2-5, with D perhaps being TRBD1 or TRBD2 (5 bases each). Germline-derived CDR1 and CDR2 are SGHRS and YFSETQ. The CDR3 is 14 residues long. The ends were cut back, 4 bases at V and 4 bases at J, with 14 bases in the middle. Written as DNA, the CDR3 is TGCGCCAGCAGCGTGGAGGCAGGGAGAGAGACCCAGTACTTC. Amino acids: CASSVEAGRETQYF.

The V call is TRBV9, the J call TRBJ2-4, with 7 bases lining up with TRBD1. Losses at the gene ends were 5 bases for V and 13 bases for J; bases not matched to a gene: 18. The CDR3 spans 15 residues. Per germline, CDR1 SGDLS and CDR2 YYNGEE. Written as DNA, the CDR3 is TGTGCCAGCAGGCCGCGACAGGGCCCCTTAGAGGAGCAGTACTTC. Protein: CASRPRQGPLEEQYF.

The chain recombines TRBV6-4 with TRBJ1-2; D is ambiguous. CDR1 is MRHNA and CDR2 is SNTAGT in the germline V gene. This CDR3 spans 11 amino acids. V lost 6 bases, J lost 4 bases, and 6 bases lay in between. The CDR3 sequence: CASRGVYGYTF. The CDR3 nucleotides read TGTGCCAGCAGGGGCGTCTATGGCTACACCTTC.

The V gene is TRBV20-1, the J gene TRBJ1-2; perhaps TRBD1 as D (6 bases). The CDR3 covers 12 residues. The V gene lost 7 bases and the J gene lost 8 bases, with 17 bases spanning the gap. The germline V gene has CDR1 DFQATT and CDR2 SNEGSKA (reference sequence). For the CDR3, the DNA is TGCAGTGTTAACAGGGCCCGACGGGGCTACACCTTC. Protein sequence: CSVNRARRGYTF.

The rearrangement joins TRBV3-1 to TRBJ1-2, with a weak D call TRBD1 (5 bases). The CDR3 runs to 15 residues. CDR1 and CDR2 from the germline V gene are LGHDT and YNNKEL (reference sequence). V was trimmed by 3 bases and J by 1 base, leaving 12 bases between them. The CDR3 spells CASSHRQSGNYGYTF. The CDR3 nucleotides are TGTGCCAGCAGCCACCGACAGTCGGGTAACTATGGCTACACCTTC.